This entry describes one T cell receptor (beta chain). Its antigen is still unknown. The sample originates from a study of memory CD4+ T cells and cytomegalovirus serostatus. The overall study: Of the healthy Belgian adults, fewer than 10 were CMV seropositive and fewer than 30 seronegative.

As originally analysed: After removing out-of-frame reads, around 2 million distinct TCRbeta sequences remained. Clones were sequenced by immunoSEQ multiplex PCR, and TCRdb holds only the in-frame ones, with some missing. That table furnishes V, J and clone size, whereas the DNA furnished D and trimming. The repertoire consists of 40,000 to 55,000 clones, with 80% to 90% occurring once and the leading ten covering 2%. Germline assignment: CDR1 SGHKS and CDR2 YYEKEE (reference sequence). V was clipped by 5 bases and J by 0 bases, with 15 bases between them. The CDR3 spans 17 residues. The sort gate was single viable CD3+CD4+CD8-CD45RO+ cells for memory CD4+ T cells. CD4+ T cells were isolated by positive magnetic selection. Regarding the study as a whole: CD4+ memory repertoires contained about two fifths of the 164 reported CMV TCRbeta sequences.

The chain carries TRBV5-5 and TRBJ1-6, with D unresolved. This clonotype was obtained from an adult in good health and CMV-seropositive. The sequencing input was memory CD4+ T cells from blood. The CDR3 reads CASRLEFKSSYNSPLHF. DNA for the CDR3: TGTGCCAGCAGACTCGAATTTAAGAGCTCCTATAATTCACCCCTCCACTTT.